This T cell receptor (beta chain) was captured in a study of blood T cell repertoires in COVID-19. Assay used: immunoSEQ multiplex PCR; TCRdb lists only in-frame clones, some missing. The sample includes about 180,000 clones, more than 75% of them seen just once. V was pared by 2 bases and J by 3 bases, with 14 bases between. The length of the CDR3 is 15 residues. Germline V lookup: CDR1 MNHEY, CDR2 SMNVEV (reference sequence). The chain combines TRBV27 with TRBJ2-7, with D perhaps TRBD2 (6 bases). The material sequenced was PBMCs or T cells enriched from blood (not recorded which). This clonotype was sampled from a man between 60 and 70 years old who had been exposed to COVID-19. The CDR3 region has the DNA TGTGCCAGCAGTTTAGACCGGGGACTTAACTACGAGCAGTACTTC. This gives the protein CASSLDRGLNYEQYF.